This T cell receptor (beta chain) was sequenced during a study of a mutant IDH1 vaccine in newly diagnosed glioma. Study-wide context: Once 4-6 weeks had passed after radiotherapy alone, vaccination started, or it started with temozolomide cycles. Standard pretreatment was either radiotherapy, temozolomide, or, for most, radiochemotherapy with temozolomide. Study-level points and caveats: Pseudoprogression seemed unlinked to shifts in top peripheral T cell clonotypes.

Time point described: week 11, during vaccination. In every dose of vaccine, 300 ug of mutant IDH1 20-mer peptide was given alongside topical imiquimod. Sequencing was performed with immunoSEQ multiplex PCR; in TCRdb, only in-frame clones are kept and a portion is missing. The sample carries 40,000 to 55,000 clones, around nine tenths recorded once. As regards this clone: The antigen remains unidentified.

The receptor comes from a man aged 50 to 59 with glioma. Sequences were derived from PBMCs, sampled from a glioma patient whose treatment included an IDH1 peptide vaccine.

CDR3 bases: TGTGCCAGTAGCGGGAGATATACTGAAGCTTTCTTT. Its protein is CASSGRYTEAFF. The chain carries TRBV19 and TRBJ1-1, with D hard to call. The germline V gene encodes CDR1 LNHDA and CDR2 SQIVND (reference sequence). V was shortened by 6 bases and J by 5 bases, with 10 bases between the two germline ends. CDR3 length: 12 residues.